This T cell receptor (beta chain) was sequenced during a study of blood T cells in healthy people across ages. Whole-study results and caveats: The fall in TCR beta diversity per million T cells was roughly linear with age. Fewer expanded clones and more diversity marked long-lived versus aged donors.

Per the germline V gene, CDR1 is SGHRS and CDR2 is YFSETQ. The CDR3 extends over 15 amino acids. V shed 5 bases and J 3 bases; nucleotides not matched to a gene: 6. This clonotype was seen more than once but under ten times. What it binds is unknown. Combining a sample-barcoded 5' primer with a J-beta primer mix, a second PCR ran for 7 to 11 cycles. TCRdb recomputed calls from the 5' RACE reads with MiXCR, one row per CDR3 protein. The repertoire includes about 1 million distinct CDR3 sequences, more than 35% of them detected once, and approximately 17% sits in the top ten. The chain couples TRBV5-1 to TRBJ1-5, with TRBD1 identical over 9 bases. The sequence came from a woman in her sixties or seventies in good health. Sequencing was carried out using blood. The DNA for the CDR3 is TGCGCCAGCAGGCAGGGACAGGGAGACAATCAGCCCCAGCATTTT. Translating gives CASRQGQGDNQPQHF.